The 12 T cell receptor beta chains below come from one sample, sequenced in a study of early stage breast cancer tumors. The protocol was immunoSEQ multiplex PCR, while the TCRdb copy is restricted to in-frame clones and leaves out a portion. The top ten clones hold 9.9% of a sample with 20,000 to 25,000 clones, 60% to 70% of them seen once. Sequencing used breast tumor tissue. The receptors shown here come from a person aged 55-75 years with breast cancer.

The chain combines TRBV30 with TRBJ2-7, with D hard to call. The CDR3 runs 10 residues. Trimming cost V 7 bases and J 7 bases, with 11 bases left between them. CDR1 and CDR2 (germline): GTSNPN, SVGIG (reference sequence). The CDR3: CASFNGEQYF. For the CDR3, the DNA is TGTGCCTCATTTAACGGGGAGCAGTACTTC.

The V call is TRBV19, the J call TRBJ1-3; no clear D. The CDR3 is 17 residues long. The V and J ends lost 1 base and 0 bases respectively, with 13 bases between them. The germline V gene encodes CDR1 LNHDA and CDR2 SQIVND (reference sequence). The CDR3 DNA reads TGTGCCAGTAGTATAGTGGCAGGCCTAAGCTCTGGAAACACCATATATTTT. This gives the protein CASSIVAGLSSGNTIYF.

A few counts support this clone. The chain recombines TRBV7-9 with TRBJ2-5; 7 nucleotides agree with TRBD2. The trim removed 10 bases at V and 5 bases at J, leaving 13 bases unmatched. The CDR3 covers 14 residues. Germline assignment: CDR1 SEHNR and CDR2 FQNEAQ (reference sequence). CDR3 in amino acids: CATDGTTFLETQYF. The CDR3 DNA sequence: TGTGCCACCGACGGGACTACCTTTTTGGAGACCCAGTACTTC.

J is TRBJ2-3 and V is TRBV9; the match to TRBD2 covers 9 bases. The CDR3 totals 17 residues. Germline values: CDR1 SGDLS, CDR2 YYNGEE. Trimming cost V 7 bases and J 4 bases; bases outside gene matches: 16. CDR3 residues: CASGPRPGLAVADTQYF. Here the CDR3 DNA reads TGTGCCAGCGGCCCACGACCGGGACTAGCAGTTGCAGATACGCAGTATTTT.

This clone was seen a few times. This chain uses TRBV7-9 with TRBJ2-7; TRBD1 matches 10 bases. Germline V gene lookup returns CDR1 SEHNR and CDR2 FQNEAQ (reference sequence). CDR3 size: 12 residues. J was trimmed by 3 bases and V by 11 bases; bases with no gene match: 4. This CDR3 reads CAAGTGDYEQYF. CDR3 bases: TGTGCCGCAGGGACAGGGGACTACGAGCAGTACTTC.

This chain uses TRBV13 with TRBJ1-1; the match to TRBD1 covers 10 bases. The germline gives CDR1 PRHDT, CDR2 FYEKMQ (reference sequence). With V trimmed by 5 bases and J by 2 bases, 11 bases remained unmatched. The CDR3 loop spans 17 amino acids. The CDR3 DNA reads TGTGCCAGCAGCCGCCCCGGGGACAGGGGCCAAAACACTGAAGCTTTCTTT. Protein product: CASSRPGDRGQNTEAFF.

This chain connects TRBV5-4 to TRBJ2-6; tentatively, D is TRBD2 (5 bases). Germline V lookup: CDR1 SGHNT, CDR2 YYREEE (reference sequence). This CDR3 region has 16 residues. V lost 2 bases to trimming and J lost 0 bases, with 9 bases between them. DNA of the CDR3: TGTGCCAGCAGCTTCGGAGGCAGCTCTGGGGCCAACGTCCTGACTTTC. Its protein is CASSFGGSSGANVLTF.

The V gene is TRBV6-5, the J gene TRBJ2-3, with D possibly matching TRBD2 (6 bases). Germline V gene sequence: CDR1 MNHEY, CDR2 SVGAGI. Trimming left V 10 bases short and J 0 bases short, with 17 bases between. This CDR3 comprises 15 residues. The CDR3, as DNA: TGTGCCATCCGGGGGACGGGAGCTAGCACAGATACGCAGTATTTT. The encoded protein is CAIRGTGASTDTQYF.

V gene TRBV7-2 combines with J gene TRBJ2-1, with 11 bases that match TRBD2. CDR1 is SGHTA and CDR2 is FQGNSA in the germline V gene. Trimming removed 2 bases from V and 7 bases from J; junction bases left unmatched: 7. The CDR3 contains 16 residues. The CDR3 sequence: CASSLMIAGGANEQFF. The CDR3 region has the DNA TGTGCCAGCAGCTTAATGATAGCGGGAGGGGCAAATGAGCAGTTCTTC.

This chain uses TRBV5-1 with TRBJ2-3; TRBD2 is a possible D gene (5 bases). V dropped 5 bases and J dropped 0 bases, with 10 bases sitting between them. Germline lookup yields CDR1 SGHRS and CDR2 YFSETQ. The CDR3 totals 14 residues. CDR3 region: CASREAASTDTQYF. CDR3 nucleotide sequence: TGCGCCAGCAGGGAGGCAGCGAGCACAGATACGCAGTATTTT.

In its sample, this clone was seen many times. The chain carries TRBV27 and TRBJ2-3; TRBD2 matches at 7 bases. CDR1 and CDR2 from the germline V gene are MNHEY and SMNVEV (reference sequence). After removal of 8 bases from V and 0 bases from J, the junction contained 11 bases not matched to a gene. There are 16 residues in the CDR3. Here the CDR3 reads CASSPGGGLSTDTQYF. DNA for the CDR3: TGTGCCAGCTCGCCGGGGGGAGGTTTGAGCACAGATACGCAGTATTTT.

The gene calls are TRBV28 and TRBJ2-5; D remains ambiguous. Germline assignment: CDR1 MDHEN and CDR2 SYDVKM. V was pared by 4 bases and J by 4 bases, with 13 bases between. CDR3 size: 14 residues. CDR3 sequence (DNA): TGTGCCAGCAGTTCCCCCGGGTTCAGAGAGACCCAGTACTTC. It encodes CASSSPGFRETQYF.